This entry is about one T cell receptor beta chain. This clone's antigen is unknown. No base-level quality is on record; no much larger clone is a single base apart. The collaborating institutions used their own protocols to collect whole blood in K2EDTA tubes. For TCRbeta analysis, collaborator samples were shipped as frozen whole blood, as isolated PBMCs, or as DNA extracted from either sample type. The data belong to a study of blood T cell repertoires in COVID-19 (dated by TCRdb to the early 2020s). With regard to the full study: Samples covering the acute and convalescent phases of COVID-19 were provided by collaborators in the United States, Italy and Spain. The prospective study material was composed of cDNA or gDNA derived from T cells, B-cell-depleted T cells, or PBMCs. Deeply sampled blood TCRbeta repertoires from subjects exposed to, actively infected with, or recovered from COVID-19 were included in the dataset. The repertoires were released in a freely available public database intended as a resource for research on the immune response to SARS-CoV-2. The samples were drawn from two sources: the first 160 participants of the ongoing ImmuneRACE study, and 1,000 to 1,500 subjects contributed by 6 global collaborators. The sample metadata nearly always contained a de-identified subject ID, COVID-19 status, age in years and sex. Where available, HLA class I and class II types were taken from metadata supplied by the sample provider and were not determined by assay-based typing.

V and J lose 2 bases and 4 bases, and a span of 15 bases separates them. Taken from cysteine to phenylalanine, the CDR3 has 16 residues. Here the CDR3 DNA is all that survives: 48 bases in frame from base 1. CDR1 and CDR2 (MNHEY, SMNVEV) derive from the germline V gene (reference sequence). Beyond this particular receptor, the publication reports: The amount of clinical and demographic metadata varied by source and participant and was provided uncurated.

TCRbeta CDR3 regions were amplified from genomic DNA by means of the immunoSEQ Assay, a bias-controlled multiplex PCR. As for how the authors treated the data: Within the assay, amplification of reference gene primers was used to estimate how many nucleated cells each sample contained. To quantify the absolute abundance of each unique TCRbeta CDR3 rearrangement, sequence reads were collapsed and filtered. Productive Simpson clonality was computed per sample as the square root of Simpson's diversity index over productive rearrangements. In TCRdb, the immuneACCESS table is reduced to in-frame sequences with V and J assigned. These tables do not hold every clone; where another copy was compared, an unresolved V gene accounts for under half, and the others remain unexplained. V, J and clone size are taken as reported in that table, and D and trimming were inferred from the DNA itself. For this sample there are some 91,000 clones; about 80% appear just once. The ten largest make up 6% to 8.5% of the sample.

Sequences were obtained from peripheral blood. The sequence was obtained from a man in his 70s with acute or convalescent COVID-19. The chain links TRBV27 with TRBJ2-1; the D region possibly corresponds to TRBD2 (6 bases align). CDR3 protein: CASSLTPGLLYNEQFF. The sequenced DNA: TGTGCCAGCAGTTTAACCCCGGGACTCCTATACAATGAGCAGTTCTTC.